Listed here is a single TCR beta chain. This clone's antigen is unknown. No much larger clonotype is one base removed from it; base qualities were not supplied. The sample belongs to a study of shared clonotypes between healthy human individuals (dated by TCRdb to the early 2020s). Context from the whole study: Two women and a few men aged 18 to 49 years were included in the cohort. For each donor, CD4 naive and CD4 memory were each run on three plates, CD8 naive on two plates, and CD8 memory on one plate. Blood TCR repertoires of a handful of healthy adults were deeply sequenced to estimate repertoire size and the extent of clonotype sharing between individuals. To increase sequencing depth and limit assay-specific biases, different laboratories used diverse techniques to prepare libraries and sequence TCR repertoires. Leukapheresis yielded between about 0.94 and 9 billion PBMCs per donor.

Using the deep immunoSEQ assay, multiplex PCR amplified TCR CDR3 regions from genomic DNA. Extracted genomic DNA from each cell subset was spread evenly across all wells of several immunoSEQ 96-well plates, with each plate serving as a replicate. Each replicate PCR for sorted subsets received 150 to 250 ng genomic DNA, equal to 28,000 or so T cell genomes. The purified libraries were quantified using a Qubit 3.0 fluorometer, sized with a Bioanalyzer 2100, and then quantified again using the KAPA Library Quantification kit. Each immunoSEQ 96-well plate was sequenced on its own single-read 150-cycle Illumina NextSeq 550 flow cell. The authors' pipeline ran thus. Because only junctional sequences without quality scores were contained in the immunoSEQ output, filtering matching that applied to full-length reads could not be performed. Sequences were annotated with PyIR, a Python wrapper for IgBLAST v1.9, using IMGT germline references to assign V/J genes and CDR3. Reads were filtered out if the reads had weak V/J assignments (E-value above 1e-6), no CDR3, stop codons, out-of-frame junctions, or ambiguous translated residues. V3J clonotypes were defined by identical inferred V gene, J gene, and CDR3 amino acid sequence. Percentage overlap between repertoires was computed as shared unique clonotypes divided by the size of the smaller repertoire. Richness of each repertoire was evaluated using RTK rarefaction, the Chao1 estimator, and Recon v2.1 estimates of unobserved clonotypes. Generation probabilities were computed with OLGA for all TCRbeta clonotypes obtained by the gDNA method from a handful of donors. TCRdb took this table from immuneACCESS and kept in-frame rearrangements with V and J called. Such tables lack part of the clones; where checked against another copy, unresolved V genes explain under half of the gap, and the rest is unexplained. D and trimming were read from the DNA, whereas the V and J calls and clone size are those reported in that table. The sample table records millions of clones; about 95% of these occur just once. About 1.1% of the sample lies in the top ten.

On the study overall, not on this receptor specifically: Based on pairwise subsampling, the degree of clonotype sharing among donors was expected to be affected by sequencing depth. Only blood was sampled, and tissue TCR repertoires likely differ from those in blood. Estimated clonotype richness was generally larger for naive than for memory subsets. Around 5% of naive CD4, around 3.6% of naive CD8, approximately 2.2% of memory CD4, and 0.4% of memory CD8 clonotypes were shared across several donors. Rarefaction of sorted-subset datasets indicated incomplete sequencing despite the large sequencing depth. Because the study included only a small number of donors, the genetic and exposure-history diversity represented was limited. Clonotypes shared by all four sorted-subset donors showed higher generation probabilities than non-shared clonotypes.

Reading the germline V gene gives CDR1 MGHDK and CDR2 SYGVNS. V lost 2 bases and J lost 5 bases, and the count of bases not matched to a germline gene is 5. Counted from cysteine to phenylalanine, this CDR3 has 15 amino acids. Only CDR3 DNA is held: 45 bases, read in frame from base 1. CD8 naive samples consisted of CD45RO-negative cells that were positively selected for CCR7, yielding a CD45RA+CCR7+ population without TemRA cells. The donors were healthy, HIV-negative adults who had no recently reported acute infections or vaccinations. Only Caucasian adults living in Nashville, Tennessee, USA were represented among the donors. Blood was obtained by leukapheresis, after which PBMCs were separated by Ficoll-Histopaque density gradient centrifugation and cryopreserved in liquid nitrogen vapor phase. Purity and quantity of every magnetically sorted T cell population were checked by analytical flow cytometry. Each sorted fraction had its genomic DNA isolated and then quantified by UV absorbance on a Nanodrop 2000c.

The receptor was isolated from a man aged 18-30 years in good health. Material for sequencing was naive CD8+ T cells sorted from blood. The intended sense of this specimen's cell subset or site label: CD45RA+CCR7+. The V and J genes are TRBV25-1 and TRBJ1-1, and TRBD1 aligns with 10 junction nucleotides. The CDR3: CASSEGQGVGTEAFF. The nucleotide sequence is given as TGTGCCAGCAGTGAAGGACAGGGGGTAGGTACTGAAGCTTTCTTT.